The rows below give T cell receptor beta chains drawn from one sample of a study of beta chain features in type 1 diabetes. Generated by immunoSEQ multiplex PCR, the TCRdb table keeps only in-frame clones and is missing some. This sample carries approximately 330,000 clones, more than 9.5% of them seen once, and the ten largest clones take 0.015%. The sequencing input was naive CD4+ T cells from blood. The receptors were gathered from a woman in her thirties in good health. Both conserved end residues are part of each CDR3. Each record gives: V gene, D gene, clone size, J gene, CDR3 DNA, CDR3 protein. D genes are given only for firm matches. A clone size is listed for some rows: how often the clone was seen (once, few, many), or a class if it is expanded.

V gene: TRBV29-1
D gene: TRBD2
clone size: -
J gene: TRBJ2-5
CDR3 DNA: TGCAGCGTGGGGGGGGAAGAGACCCAGTACTTC
CDR3 protein: CSVGGEETQYF

V gene: TRBV30
D gene: -
clone size: -
J gene: TRBJ1-4
CDR3 DNA: TGTGCCTGGAGTGTAAAGCTCGGGGTGAATCTGTTTTTT
CDR3 protein: CAWSVKLGVNLFF

V gene: TRBV29-1
D gene: TRBD1
clone size: -
J gene: TRBJ2-7
CDR3 DNA: TGCAGCGTTGAACTGTGGGACAGGGGGCCTAACGAGCAGTACTTC
CDR3 protein: CSVELWDRGPNEQYF

V gene: TRBV7-9
D gene: TRBD2
clone size: -
J gene: TRBJ2-7
CDR3 DNA: TGTGCCAGCAGCCTTCTAGCGGGGGCCTACGAGCAGTACTTC
CDR3 protein: CASSLLAGAYEQYF

V gene: TRBV6-5
D gene: TRBD1
clone size: few
J gene: TRBJ1-4
CDR3 DNA: TGTGCCAGCAGTTTGCCCTGGGACAGGGTTGGCGAAAAACTGTTTTTT
CDR3 protein: CASSLPWDRVGEKLFF

V gene: TRBV15
D gene: -
clone size: few
J gene: TRBJ2-5
CDR3 DNA: TGTGCCACCAGCGGGGGCGGGTACCAAGAGACCCAGTACTTC
CDR3 protein: CATSGGGYQETQYF

V gene: TRBV4-3
D gene: TRBD2
clone size: few
J gene: TRBJ2-1
CDR3 DNA: TGCGCCAGCAGCCGAGACCACAGGGAGGGACTAGCGGGAGGGCCCTACAATGAGCAGTTCTTC
CDR3 protein: CASSRDHREGLAGGPYNEQFF

V gene: TRBV5-1
D gene: TRBD2
clone size: -
J gene: TRBJ2-7
CDR3 DNA: TGCGCCAGCAACTCCGGGGGGGGTCCCTACGAGCAGTACTTC
CDR3 protein: CASNSGGGPYEQYF

V gene: TRBV7-2
D gene: TRBD2
clone size: few
J gene: TRBJ2-3
CDR3 DNA: TGTGCCAGCAGCTTAGCGCTTTTCGGGAGGGAGGATACGCAGTATTTT
CDR3 protein: CASSLALFGREDTQYF

V gene: TRBV2
D gene: -
clone size: -
J gene: TRBJ2-2
CDR3 DNA: TGTGCCAGCAAAGAAGGTTCAGGCACCGGGGAGCTGTTTTTT
CDR3 protein: CASKEGSGTGELFF

V gene: TRBV7-2
D gene: -
clone size: few
J gene: TRBJ1-1
CDR3 DNA: TGTGCCAGCAGCATCCAGGGGAACACTGAAGCTTTCTTT
CDR3 protein: CASSIQGNTEAFF

V gene: TRBV5-4
D gene: TRBD1
clone size: -
J gene: TRBJ2-1
CDR3 DNA: TGTGCCAGCAGCTTGGACAGGGGACAACACAATGAGCAGTTCTTC
CDR3 protein: CASSLDRGQHNEQFF

V gene: TRBV28
D gene: TRBD1
clone size: few
J gene: TRBJ2-7
CDR3 DNA: TGTGCCAGCAGACCCAGTCCCGGGACAGGGTCGGTCGAGCAGTACTTC
CDR3 protein: CASRPSPGTGSVEQYF

V gene: TRBV30
D gene: -
clone size: -
J gene: TRBJ1-5
CDR3 DNA: TGTGCCTGGAGTGTACCTACAGGGAGCAGCAATCAGCCCCAGCATTTT
CDR3 protein: CAWSVPTGSSNQPQHF

V gene: TRBV14
D gene: TRBD1
clone size: -
J gene: TRBJ2-3
CDR3 DNA: TGTGCCAGCAGCCCCGACAGGGGGCGGGGGTTGTCGACAGATACGCAGTATTTT
CDR3 protein: CASSPDRGRGLSTDTQYF

V gene: TRBV7-2
D gene: -
clone size: -
J gene: TRBJ2-5
CDR3 DNA: TGTGCCAGCAGCTCGCCCGGAGAGACCCAGTACTTC
CDR3 protein: CASSSPGETQYF

V gene: TRBV25-1
D gene: TRBD1
clone size: few
J gene: TRBJ2-6
CDR3 DNA: TGTGCCAGCAGTGATACAGGGGTCTCTGGGGCCAACGTCCTGACTTTC
CDR3 protein: CASSDTGVSGANVLTF

V gene: TRBV7-9
D gene: TRBD2
clone size: -
J gene: TRBJ2-1
CDR3 DNA: TGTGCCAGCAGCTTAAAAGCGGGAGTGTATAATGAGCAGTTCTTC
CDR3 protein: CASSLKAGVYNEQFF

V gene: TRBV2
D gene: -
clone size: -
J gene: TRBJ2-1
CDR3 DNA: TGTGCCAGCAGTAGGACTACCTACAATGAGCAGTTCTTC
CDR3 protein: CASSRTTYNEQFF

V gene: TRBV28
D gene: TRBD1
clone size: -
J gene: TRBJ1-1
CDR3 DNA: TGTGCCAGCAGTTTATTAGGACAGGGGAACTCTGAAGCTTTCTTT
CDR3 protein: CASSLLGQGNSEAFF

V gene: TRBV18
D gene: -
clone size: few
J gene: TRBJ2-7
CDR3 DNA: TGTGCCAGCTCACCACTATCCGGGTCCTACGAGCAGTACTTC
CDR3 protein: CASSPLSGSYEQYF

V gene: TRBV6-6
D gene: -
clone size: -
J gene: TRBJ2-7
CDR3 DNA: TGTGCCAGCAGTTACTCTCGACAGTACGAGCAGTACTTC
CDR3 protein: CASSYSRQYEQYF

V gene: TRBV7-9
D gene: TRBD1
clone size: few
J gene: TRBJ2-7
CDR3 DNA: TGTGCCAGCAGCTTTCTGGGACAGTCCTACGAGCAGTACTTC
CDR3 protein: CASSFLGQSYEQYF

V gene: TRBV18
D gene: -
clone size: -
J gene: TRBJ1-1
CDR3 DNA: TGTGCCAGCTCACCGGTGACGGAGACTGAAGCTTTCTTT
CDR3 protein: CASSPVTETEAFF

V gene: TRBV7-6
D gene: TRBD1
clone size: few
J gene: TRBJ1-2
CDR3 DNA: TGTGCCAGCAGCCTCGGGACAGGGGATTCAGGCTATGGCTACACCTTC
CDR3 protein: CASSLGTGDSGYGYTF

V gene: TRBV6-5
D gene: -
clone size: -
J gene: TRBJ1-2
CDR3 DNA: TGTGCCAGCAGTTACCGGGCCAGCGGCTATGGCTACACCTTC
CDR3 protein: CASSYRASGYGYTF

V gene: TRBV4-3
D gene: TRBD1
clone size: -
J gene: TRBJ2-5
CDR3 DNA: TGCGCCAGCAGCCAAGAACAGACAGGGGTAGTGGGAAGGGAGACCCAGTACTTC
CDR3 protein: CASSQEQTGVVGRETQYF